Listed below are T cell receptor beta chains from one sample, sequenced in a study of T cells in Graves' hyperthyroidism and ophthalmopathy. TCRdb passed the multiplex PCR reads through MiXCR, listing each CDR3 protein once. The sample yields 250,000 or so distinct CDR3 sequences, 13% to 15% seen once. Sequenced input: blood. These receptors all stem from a middle-aged woman with Graves' hyperthyroidism that later progressed to Graves' ophthalmopathy. CDR3s include the opening cysteine and the closing phenylalanine or tryptophan. D genes are given only for firm matches. A clone size is listed for some rows: how often the clone was seen (once, few, many), or a class if it is expanded.

CSASLIEQYF,TGCAGTGCTTCCCTAATCGAGCAGTACTTC,many,NA,TRBV20-1,TRBJ2-7
CASRRFTGNTIYF,TGTGCCAGCCGACGATTTACTGGAAACACCATATATTTT,many,NA,TRBV2,TRBJ1-3
CASSQTFSRDRPYRSGNTIYF,TGTGCCAGCAGCCAAACCTTCTCCCGGGACAGGCCATATCGCTCTGGAAACACCATATATTTT,many,TRBD1,TRBV3-1,TRBJ1-3
CASSDGRAHRDTQYF,TGTGCCAGCAGTGACGGGCGGGCCCACAGAGATACGCAGTATTTT,NA,NA,TRBV2,TRBJ2-3
CASSFRAGGASRQPQHF,TGTGCCAGCAGCTTTAGGGCAGGGGGCGCTTCTCGGCAGCCCCAGCATTTT,many,TRBD1,TRBV5-8,TRBJ1-5
CASSVTSGVVAGYQVEQFF,TGTGCCAGCAGCGTTACTAGCGGGGTGGTTGCGGGTTATCAAGTTGAGCAGTTCTTC,NA,TRBD2,TRBV7-9,TRBJ2-1
CSARGRRGFWTQYF,TGCAGTGCTAGGGGACGACGGGGCTTTTGGACCCAGTACTTC,many,NA,TRBV20-1,TRBJ2-5
CSARVGGLGEQYF,TGCAGTGCTAGAGTCGGGGGACTGGGCGAGCAGTACTTC,many,NA,TRBV20-1,TRBJ2-7
CSARGRTYEQYF,TGCAGTGCTAGGGGCAGGACCTACGAGCAGTACTTC,many,NA,TRBV20-1,TRBJ2-7
CASSSRGQGNEQFF,TGTGCCAGCAGCTCCAGGGGTCAAGGCAATGAGCAGTTCTTC,many,NA,TRBV7-2,TRBJ2-1
CASSSLAGGPSGELFF,TGTGCCAGCAGTTCACTAGCGGGAGGGCCCAGCGGGGAGCTGTTTTTT,many,TRBD2,TRBV6-1,TRBJ2-2
CASKTGKETQYF,TGTGCCAGCAAGACAGGGAAAGAGACCCAGTACTTC,many,TRBD1,TRBV28,TRBJ2-5
CASSLGNWGNYGYTF,TGTGCCAGCAGTTTAGGAAATTGGGGGAACTATGGCTACACCTTC,NA,NA,TRBV28,TRBJ1-2
CASSDFWTDQETQYF,TGTGCCAGCAGTGATTTTTGGACTGACCAAGAGACCCAGTACTTC,many,NA,TRBV6-1,TRBJ2-5
CASSLVEGAFLKTQYF,TGTGCCAGCAGCTTGGTGGAGGGGGCGTTTTTGAAGACCCAGTACTTC,many,NA,TRBV5-5,TRBJ2-5
CASSLYVRGQGNSPLHF,TGTGCCAGCAGTTTATACGTCCGCGGACAGGGGAACTCACCCCTCCACTTT,many,TRBD1,TRBV27,TRBJ1-6
CASSAVGTRSGEGYGYTF,TGTGCCAGCAGTGCTGTGGGGACCAGATCAGGGGAGGGGTATGGCTACACCTTC,many,NA,TRBV28,TRBJ1-2
CSGSSRKRVGYEQYF,TGCAGTGGATCCTCTAGGAAGAGAGTGGGGTACGAGCAGTACTTC,many,NA,TRBV20-1,TRBJ2-7
CSASLIVGETQYF,TGCAGTGCTAGCCTTATAGTGGGGGAGACCCAGTACTTC,many,NA,TRBV20-1,TRBJ2-5
CASSVPGGDTGELFF,TGTGCCAGCAGTGTCCCAGGAGGCGACACCGGGGAGCTGTTTTTT,many,NA,TRBV12-3/TRBV12-4,TRBJ2-2
CASSYLAGYTDTQYF,TGTGCCAGCAGTTACCTAGCGGGTTACACAGATACGCAGTATTTT,many,TRBD2,TRBV28,TRBJ2-3
CASSPGTLEQFF,TGTGCCAGCAGTCCCGGGACACTAGAGCAGTTCTTC,once,NA,TRBV6-1,TRBJ2-1
CAWTQSGDTQYF,TGTGCCTGGACCCAGAGCGGGGATACGCAGTATTTT,many,NA,TRBV30,TRBJ2-3
CASSLDYTQYF,TGTGCCAGCAGCTTAGACTATACGCAGTATTTT,NA,NA,TRBV7-9,TRBJ2-3
CASSRQGAHNVGELFF,TGTGCCAGCTCACGACAGGGGGCGCATAACGTTGGGGAGCTGTTTTTT,few,TRBD1,TRBV18,TRBJ2-2
CASSPYIRDREIPDTQYF,TGTGCCAGCAGTCCCTATATCCGGGACAGGGAGATCCCAGATACGCAGTATTTT,many,TRBD1,TRBV28,TRBJ2-3
CSVLGDGGYTF,TGCAGCGTTCTCGGGGATGGGGGCTACACCTTC,many,NA,TRBV29-1,TRBJ1-2
CASSALGTGGYKTQYF,TGTGCCAGCAGCGCCCTTGGGACAGGGGGTTACAAGACCCAGTACTTC,many,TRBD1,TRBV2,TRBJ2-5
CATAVEVRGTEAFF,TGTGCCACAGCGGTAGAGGTGAGGGGCACTGAAGCTTTCTTT,many,NA,TRBV6-1,TRBJ1-1
CAIGRVVGTYEQYF,TGTGCCATCGGCCGTGTTGTAGGGACTTACGAGCAGTACTTC,many,NA,TRBV10-3,TRBJ2-7
CASSEAADYYGYTF,TGTGCCAGCAGTGAAGCGGCAGATTACTATGGCTACACCTTC,few,NA,TRBV6-1,TRBJ1-2
CATSRAGMGNEQFF,TGTGCCACCAGCAGAGCTGGTATGGGCAATGAGCAGTTCTTC,few,NA,TRBV15,TRBJ2-1
CASSLDGAHEQYF,TGTGCCAGCAGTTTGGACGGGGCCCACGAGCAGTACTTC,many,NA,TRBV27,TRBJ2-7
CAWSTAYEQYF,TGTGCCTGGAGTACAGCCTACGAGCAGTACTTC,many,NA,TRBV30,TRBJ2-7
CASSHLIRDAGGTDTQYF,TGTGCCAGCAGCCATTTAATCCGGGACGCTGGCGGGACAGATACGCAGTATTTT,many,NA,TRBV27,TRBJ2-3
CASSQETHEQFF,TGTGCCAGCAGCCAAGAGACCCATGAGCAGTTCTTC,many,NA,TRBV3-1,TRBJ2-1
CASSWDVPSPAETQYF,TGTGCCAGCAGCTGGGACGTTCCCTCCCCAGCAGAGACCCAGTACTTC,many,NA,TRBV11-2,TRBJ2-5
CASSSGFTQYF,TGTGCCAGCAGTTCTGGCTTTACGCAGTATTTT,many,NA,TRBV27,TRBJ2-3
CASSLPLSPGGGELFF,TGTGCCAGCAGTTTACCCCTCTCTCCAGGGGGCGGGGAGCTGTTTTTT,many,TRBD1,TRBV28,TRBJ2-2
CASSPTDWTNSPLHF,TGTGCCAGCAGCCCTACGGACTGGACGAATTCACCCCTCCACTTT,many,NA,TRBV7-8,TRBJ1-6
CASSQGPSGSTNEKLFF,TGCGCCAGCAGCCAAGGCCCCTCAGGCAGCACTAATGAAAAACTGTTTTTT,few,NA,TRBV4-1,TRBJ1-4
CASSPYIDRGRYEQYF,TGTGCCAGCAGTCCCTATATCGACAGGGGGCGGTACGAGCAGTACTTC,many,TRBD1,TRBV28,TRBJ2-7
CASSTSWGWVGELFF,TGTGCCAGTAGTACGAGTTGGGGATGGGTCGGGGAGCTGTTTTTT,NA,NA,TRBV19,TRBJ2-2
CASSQTGTVAMNTEAFF,TGCGCCAGCAGCCAAACCGGGACAGTAGCAATGAACACTGAAGCTTTCTTT,many,TRBD1,TRBV4-1,TRBJ1-1
CASSLRASGTGDSYEQYF,TGTGCCAGCAGCTTAAGAGCCTCGGGGACAGGGGATTCCTACGAGCAGTACTTC,few,TRBD1,TRBV7-6,TRBJ2-7
CASSIANRREQFF,TGTGCCAGTAGTATAGCTAATCGACGGGAGCAGTTCTTC,many,NA,TRBV19,TRBJ2-1
CAISLGLSSGTDTQYF,TGTGCCATCAGTTTAGGGCTGTCTAGCGGCACAGATACGCAGTATTTT,many,NA,TRBV10-3,TRBJ2-3
CASSEAIGGFSQPQHF,TGTGCCAGCAGTGAAGCGATTGGGGGGTTTAGCCAGCCCCAGCATTTT,many,NA,TRBV6-1,TRBJ1-5
CASSDRTLDRGWGEQYF,TGTGCCAGCAGTGACCGCACCCTGGACCGCGGTTGGGGCGAGCAGTACTTC,many,NA,TRBV6-1,TRBJ2-7
CASSIDALSGRVSYNEQFF,TGTGCCAGTAGTATAGATGCCCTTAGCGGGAGGGTCTCCTACAATGAGCAGTTCTTC,few,TRBD2,TRBV19,TRBJ2-1
CASSPGTGIHGYTF,TGTGCCAGCTCCCCCGGGACAGGGATACATGGCTACACCTTC,NA,TRBD1,TRBV28,TRBJ1-2
CACTGVGSPLHF,TGCGCCTGTACAGGGGTTGGTTCACCCCTCCACTTT,many,TRBD1,TRBV10-1,TRBJ1-6